This paragraph covers one TCR beta chain sequence. What it binds is unknown. This specimen comes from a study of CD8 T cells in ankylosing spondylitis. This CDR3 spans 15 amino acids. The V end was cut by 5 bases, the J end by 5 bases, with 15 bases between. The germline gives CDR1 SGHVS, CDR2 FQNEAQ. Using its own MiXCR run on the 5' RACE reads, TCRdb lists one record per CDR3 protein. The sample lists 700,000 to 1,000,000 distinct CDR3 sequences, over 9.5% seen once, with roughly 0.51% in the top ten. Broader study findings: Characteristic, it appeared, of ankylosing spondylitis blood was a TCR beta motif of 7 or 8 highly homologous variants.

The chain is built from TRBV7-8 and TRBJ2-2; D uncertain. The source of this sequence is a male donor with ankylosing spondylitis. Sequencing input: blood, either unsorted or a sorted T cell fraction (not recorded which). The DNA for the CDR3 is TGTGCCAGCAGCGTTATACAGTGGGGAACCGGGGAGCTGTTTTTT. Amino acids: CASSVIQWGTGELFF. Based on the CDR3 plus reference TRBV7-8 and TRBJ2-2, the full variable domain is GAGVSQSPRYKVAKRGQDVALRCDPISGHVSLFWYQQALGQGPEFLTYFQNEAQLDKSGLPSDRFFAERPEGSVSTLKIQRTQQEDSAVYLCASSVIQWGTGELFFGEGSRLTVL.